These T cell receptor beta chains were read from a single sample in a study of response to subunit inactivated influenza vaccine. From the RT-PCR reads, TCRdb called clonotypes with MiXCR, one entry per CDR3 protein. This table holds 700,000 to 900,000 distinct CDR3 sequences, 21% found once. Here the sequenced sample was PBMCs from blood, taken roughly 5 days after vaccination. The origin of the receptors is a man in his fifties who received an inactivated influenza vaccine. The CDR3 runs from the conserved cysteine through the conserved F or W. The D gene is left open where the match is weak. Clone size appears in some rows only: once, few, many, or a class for an expanded clone.

j_call | clone_size | d_call | v_call | cdr3_aa | cdr3_nt
TRBJ2-2 | - | - | TRBV9 | CASSVVQGTNTGELFF | TGTGCCAGCAGCGTAGTACAGGGAACGAACACCGGGGAGCTGTTTTTT
TRBJ1-2 | many | TRBD1 | TRBV12-3/TRBV12-4 | CASSPDRGKGYTF | TGTGCCAGCAGCCCGGACAGGGGGAAGGGCTACACCTTC
TRBJ1-2 | few | - | TRBV30 | CAWKRRGSSGGYTF | TGTGCCTGGAAGCGAAGGGGAAGCAGTGGAGGCTACACCTTC
TRBJ2-1 | - | - | TRBV12-5 | CASGLGLTNEQFF | TGTGCTAGTGGTTTGGGACTAACTAATGAGCAGTTCTTC
TRBJ2-7 | - | TRBD1 | TRBV20-1 | CSARRTGASYEQYF | TGCAGTGCTAGGAGGACAGGCGCATCCTACGAGCAGTACTTC
TRBJ2-1 | few | TRBD1 | TRBV10-3 | CAISESRQGSSYNEQFF | TGTGCCATCAGTGAGTCCCGACAGGGGAGCTCCTACAATGAGCAGTTCTTC
TRBJ2-2 | few | - | TRBV20-1 | CSARTSNVGELFF | TGCAGTGCCAGGACCTCCAATGTCGGGGAGCTGTTTTTT
TRBJ2-2 | - | - | TRBV10-3 | CAISGGPLMITGELFF | TGTGCCATCAGTGGGGGGCCACTCATGATAACCGGGGAGCTGTTTTTT
TRBJ1-4 | - | - | TRBV10-2 | CASKGGIANEKLFF | TGCGCCAGCAAAGGGGGTATTGCTAATGAAAAACTGTTTTTT
TRBJ2-1 | - | - | TRBV11-2 | CASSLKRGWDNEQFF | TGTGCCAGCAGCTTGAAAAGGGGTTGGGACAATGAGCAGTTCTTC
TRBJ2-7 | - | TRBD1 | TRBV6-2/TRBV6-3 | CASRDGQGFGEQYF | TGTGCCAGCAGAGATGGACAGGGCTTTGGAGAGCAGTACTTC
TRBJ2-2 | - | - | TRBV20-1 | CSALRGGASIGELFF | TGCAGTGCTCTCCGTGGGGGCGCTTCTATCGGGGAGCTGTTTTTT
TRBJ2-1 | many | TRBD2 | TRBV20-1 | CSARTSRGYNEQFF | TGCAGTGCCAGGACTAGCCGGGGTTACAATGAGCAGTTCTTC
TRBJ2-5 | many | TRBD1 | TRBV5-1 | CASSPGTAQETQYF | TGCGCCAGCAGCCCCGGGACAGCTCAAGAGACCCAGTACTTC
TRBJ1-1 | many | - | TRBV27 | CASRPVMGDGLDEAFF | TGTGCCAGCAGGCCGGTGATGGGGGACGGTTTAGATGAAGCTTTCTTT
TRBJ1-3 | - | - | TRBV7-2 | CASSLVDPNSGNTIYF | TGTGCCAGCAGCTTAGTGGACCCAAATTCTGGAAACACCATATATTTT
TRBJ2-3 | - | - | TRBV12-3/TRBV12-4 | CASLGTGSTDTQYF | TGTGCCAGTCTGGGAACGGGCAGCACAGATACGCAGTATTTT
TRBJ2-6 | - | TRBD2 | TRBV10-3 | CAISDGTSGSGANVLTF | TGTGCCATCAGTGACGGGACTAGCGGTTCTGGGGCCAACGTCCTGACTTTC
TRBJ1-2 | - | - | TRBV20-1 | CSASPVRYGDGYTF | TGCAGTGCTAGCCCCGTTCGGTATGGGGATGGCTACACCTTC
TRBJ2-1 | - | - | TRBV11-2 | CASSLDWTVGVNEQFF | TGTGCCAGCAGCTTAGACTGGACGGTGGGGGTCAATGAGCAGTTCTTC
TRBJ2-7 | few | - | TRBV6-9 | CASSRVRKKTYEQYF | TGTGCCAGCAGTAGGGTCAGAAAAAAAACCTACGAGCAGTACTTC
TRBJ2-1 | - | - | TRBV5-1 | CASSLEGLRVNNEQFF | TGCGCCAGCAGCTTGGAAGGGTTGCGGGTCAACAATGAGCAGTTCTTC
TRBJ1-2 | - | - | TRBV29-1 | CSVVRDRSLRGYTF | TGCAGCGTTGTCCGGGACCGATCATTAAGGGGCTACACCTTC
TRBJ2-7 | few | - | TRBV7-2 | CASSFLGIEQYF | TGTGCCAGCAGCTTTTTGGGTATCGAGCAGTACTTC
TRBJ2-5 | - | - | TRBV3-1 | CASSQPGQRETQYF | TGTGCCAGCAGCCAACCGGGACAAAGGGAGACCCAGTACTTC
TRBJ2-5 | - | TRBD2 | TRBV10-3 | CATRTSGETQYF | TGTGCCACCAGGACTAGCGGGGAGACCCAGTACTTC
TRBJ2-2 | - | - | TRBV10-1 | CASSNTGMGTGELFF | TGCGCCAGCAGTAATACAGGAATGGGCACCGGGGAGCTGTTTTTT
TRBJ1-1 | - | TRBD1 | TRBV10-3 | CAIRGQGMGTEAFF | TGTGCCATCAGGGGACAGGGGATGGGAACTGAAGCTTTCTTT
TRBJ2-1 | few | - | TRBV6-5 | CASSYGMAPYNEQFF | TGTGCCAGCAGTTACGGTATGGCCCCCTACAATGAGCAGTTCTTC
TRBJ2-1 | - | TRBD2 | TRBV7-8 | CASSSLTSGGARVPFF | TGTGCCAGCAGCTCGCTGACTAGCGGGGGGGCTAGAGTCCCGTTCTTC
TRBJ2-6 | few | - | TRBV6-2/TRBV6-3 | CASSYSRAGAILSGANVLTF | TGTGCCAGCAGTTACTCAAGGGCAGGGGCCATCCTATCTGGGGCCAACGTCCTGACTTTC
TRBJ2-7 | many | TRBD2 | TRBV29-1 | CSVATSGSYEQYF | TGCAGCGTTGCGACTAGCGGGAGTTACGAGCAGTACTTC
TRBJ2-1 | few | TRBD2 | TRBV7-3 | CASSLTGGLAGYNEQFF | TGTGCCAGCAGCTTAACGGGGGGACTAGCGGGATACAATGAGCAGTTCTTC
TRBJ2-1 | - | - | TRBV4-3 | CASSREGGEQFF | TGCGCCAGCAGCCGGGAAGGGGGGGAGCAGTTCTTC
TRBJ2-1 | - | - | TRBV3-1 | CASSQDIRGEQFF | TGTGCCAGCAGCCAAGATATACGGGGTGAGCAGTTCTTC
TRBJ2-7 | - | TRBD1 | TRBV2 | CASSEITGGIYEQYF | TGTGCCAGCAGTGAAATAACAGGGGGCATCTACGAGCAGTACTTC
TRBJ1-5 | - | - | TRBV6-1 | CASSDPHMWSGVNQPQHF | TGTGCCAGCAGTGACCCCCACATGTGGAGCGGGGTTAATCAGCCCCAGCATTTT
TRBJ2-2 | few | TRBD2 | TRBV20-1 | CSARGASGRNTGELFF | TGCAGTGCCAGAGGAGCTAGCGGGAGGAATACCGGGGAGCTGTTTTTT
TRBJ2-5 | few | - | TRBV30 | CAWSGVQETQYF | TGTGCCTGGAGTGGAGTCCAAGAGACCCAGTACTTC
TRBJ1-2 | - | - | TRBV10-3 | CAISGPGEGYGYTF | TGTGCCATCAGTGGTCCAGGGGAAGGTTATGGCTACACCTTC
TRBJ2-7 | - | TRBD2 | TRBV20-1 | CSARAGRSGGAGEQYF | TGCAGTGCTAGGGCAGGTCGAAGCGGGGGGGCTGGCGAGCAGTACTTC
TRBJ2-2 | few | TRBD1 | TRBV19 | CASSLQGAKLFF | TGTGCCAGTAGTCTCCAGGGGGCTAAGCTGTTTTTT
TRBJ2-4 | few | TRBD2 | TRBV6-2/TRBV6-3 | CASRTGTSGAKNIQYF | TGTGCCAGCAGAACCGGGACTAGCGGAGCCAAAAACATTCAGTACTTC
TRBJ1-1 | few | - | TRBV5-1 | CASSLVAREAEAFF | TGCGCCAGCAGCTTGGTAGCCAGGGAAGCTGAAGCTTTCTTT
TRBJ2-5 | - | - | TRBV7-6 | CASSGSGLGTQYF | TGTGCCAGCAGCGGGTCGGGTCTGGGGACCCAGTACTTC
TRBJ1-6 | few | - | TRBV20-1 | CSARDAGRTNNSPLHF | TGCAGTGCTAGAGACGCGGGACGCACGAATAATTCACCCCTCCACTTT
TRBJ2-3 | few | TRBD2 | TRBV20-1 | CSAREPSGGTGDTQYF | TGCAGTGCAAGAGAGCCTAGCGGGGGGACCGGAGATACGCAGTATTTT
TRBJ2-7 | - | - | TRBV10-2 | CASRSGGRGGYEQYF | TGCGCCAGCAGGTCTGGGGGCAGGGGGGGCTACGAGCAGTACTTC